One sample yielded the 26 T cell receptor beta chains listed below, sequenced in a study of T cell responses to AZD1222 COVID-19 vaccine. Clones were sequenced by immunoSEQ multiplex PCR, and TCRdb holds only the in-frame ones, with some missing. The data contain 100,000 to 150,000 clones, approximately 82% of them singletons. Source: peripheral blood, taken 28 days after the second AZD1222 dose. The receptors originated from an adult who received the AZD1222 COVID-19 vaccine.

The CDR3 loop reads CASSFGVLRLYEQYF. The CDR3 bases are TGTGCCAGCAGTTTTGGGGTGTTACGGCTCTACGAGCAGTACTTC. This rearrangement joins TRBV13 to TRBJ2-7; D not certain. Per germline, CDR1 PRHDT and CDR2 FYEKMQ (reference sequence). This CDR3 is built from 15 residues. Trimming pared 6 bases from V and 3 bases from J, leaving 18 bases between.

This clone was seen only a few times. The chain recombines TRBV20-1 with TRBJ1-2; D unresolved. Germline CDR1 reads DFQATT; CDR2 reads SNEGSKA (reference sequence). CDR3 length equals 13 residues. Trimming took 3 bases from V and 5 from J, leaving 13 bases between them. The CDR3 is CSASTTITYGYTF. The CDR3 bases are TGCAGTGCTAGTACAACCATCACATATGGCTACACCTTC.

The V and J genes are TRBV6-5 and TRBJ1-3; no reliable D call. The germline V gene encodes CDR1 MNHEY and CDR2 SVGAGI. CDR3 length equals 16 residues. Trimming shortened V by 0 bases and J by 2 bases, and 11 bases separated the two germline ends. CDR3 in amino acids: CASSYSRGSAGNTIYF. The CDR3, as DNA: TGTGCCAGCAGTTACTCCCGAGGGTCGGCTGGAAACACCATATATTTT.

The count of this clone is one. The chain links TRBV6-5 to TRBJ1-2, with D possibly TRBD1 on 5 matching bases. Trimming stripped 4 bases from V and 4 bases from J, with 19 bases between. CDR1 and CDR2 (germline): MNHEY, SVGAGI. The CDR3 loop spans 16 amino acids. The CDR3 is CASSSPTEGQGYGYTF. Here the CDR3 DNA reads TGTGCCAGCAGTTCCCCCACAGAGGGGCAGGGCTATGGCTACACCTTC.

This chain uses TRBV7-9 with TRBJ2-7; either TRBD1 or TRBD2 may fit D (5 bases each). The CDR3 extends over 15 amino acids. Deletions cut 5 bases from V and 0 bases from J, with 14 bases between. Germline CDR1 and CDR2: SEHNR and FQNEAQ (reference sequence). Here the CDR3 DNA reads TGTGCCAGCAGCGTCGGGACGGCCACCTCCTACGAGCAGTACTTC. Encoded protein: CASSVGTATSYEQYF.

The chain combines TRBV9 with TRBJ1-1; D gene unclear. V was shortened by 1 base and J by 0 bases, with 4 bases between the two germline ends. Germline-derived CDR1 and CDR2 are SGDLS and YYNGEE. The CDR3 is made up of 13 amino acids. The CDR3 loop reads CASSVSVNTEAFF. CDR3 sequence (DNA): TGTGCCAGCAGCGTATCAGTGAACACTGAAGCTTTCTTT.

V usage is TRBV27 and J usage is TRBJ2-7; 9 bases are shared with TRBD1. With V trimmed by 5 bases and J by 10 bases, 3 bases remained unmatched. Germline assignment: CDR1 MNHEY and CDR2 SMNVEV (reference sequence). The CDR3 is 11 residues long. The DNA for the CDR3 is TGTGCCAGCAGTGACAGGGGGGGTCAGTACTTC. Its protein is CASSDRGGQYF.

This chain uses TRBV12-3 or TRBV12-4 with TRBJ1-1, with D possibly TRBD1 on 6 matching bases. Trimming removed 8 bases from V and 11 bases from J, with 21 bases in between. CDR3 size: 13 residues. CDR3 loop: CASAPIQGVRAFF. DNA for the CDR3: TGTGCCAGCGCCCCAATACAGGGTGTTAGGGCTTTCTTT.

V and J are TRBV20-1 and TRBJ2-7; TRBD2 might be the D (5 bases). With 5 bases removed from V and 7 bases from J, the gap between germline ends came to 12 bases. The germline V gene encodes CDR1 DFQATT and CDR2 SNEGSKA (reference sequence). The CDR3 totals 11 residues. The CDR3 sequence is CSADLPGEQYF. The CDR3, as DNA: TGCAGTGCTGACTTGCCGGGAGAGCAGTACTTC.

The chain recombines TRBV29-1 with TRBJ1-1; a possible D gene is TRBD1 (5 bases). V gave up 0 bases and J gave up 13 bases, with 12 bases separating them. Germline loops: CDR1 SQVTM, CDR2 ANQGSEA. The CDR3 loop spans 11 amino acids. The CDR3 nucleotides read TGCAGCGTTGAAGATGGTAGGGGAGGTTTCTTT. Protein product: CSVEDGRGGFF.

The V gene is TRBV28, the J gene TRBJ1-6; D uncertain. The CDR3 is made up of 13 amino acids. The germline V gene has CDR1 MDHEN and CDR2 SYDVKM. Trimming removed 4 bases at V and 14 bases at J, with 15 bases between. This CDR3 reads CASSSLATFTLHF. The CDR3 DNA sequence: TGTGCCAGCAGTTCCCTGGCCACCTTCACCCTCCACTTT.

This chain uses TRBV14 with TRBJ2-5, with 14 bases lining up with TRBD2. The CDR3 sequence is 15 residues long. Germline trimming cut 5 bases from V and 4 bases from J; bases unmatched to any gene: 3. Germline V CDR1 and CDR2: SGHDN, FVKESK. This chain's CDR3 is CASSYGTSGGETQYF. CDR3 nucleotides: TGTGCCAGCAGCTACGGGACTAGCGGGGGAGAGACCCAGTACTTC.

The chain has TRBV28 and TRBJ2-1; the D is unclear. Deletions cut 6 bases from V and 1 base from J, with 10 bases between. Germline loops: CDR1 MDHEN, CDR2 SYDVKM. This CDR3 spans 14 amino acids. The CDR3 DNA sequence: TGTGCCAGCAGCCCGCTGGGGTCCTACAATGAGCAGTTCTTC. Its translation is CASSPLGSYNEQFF.

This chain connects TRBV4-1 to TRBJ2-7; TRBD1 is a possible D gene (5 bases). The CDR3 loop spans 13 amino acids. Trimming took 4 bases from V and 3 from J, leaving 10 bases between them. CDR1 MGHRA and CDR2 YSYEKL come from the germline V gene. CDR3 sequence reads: CASSPNRIYEQYF. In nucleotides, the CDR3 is TGCGCCAGCAGCCCAAACAGGATCTACGAGCAGTACTTC.

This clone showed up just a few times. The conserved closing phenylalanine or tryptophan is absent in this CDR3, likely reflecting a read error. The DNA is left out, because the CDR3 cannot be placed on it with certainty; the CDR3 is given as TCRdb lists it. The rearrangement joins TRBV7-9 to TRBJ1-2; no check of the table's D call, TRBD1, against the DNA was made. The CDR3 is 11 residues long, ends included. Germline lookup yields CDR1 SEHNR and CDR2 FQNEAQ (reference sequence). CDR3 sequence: CASSSSRTINV.

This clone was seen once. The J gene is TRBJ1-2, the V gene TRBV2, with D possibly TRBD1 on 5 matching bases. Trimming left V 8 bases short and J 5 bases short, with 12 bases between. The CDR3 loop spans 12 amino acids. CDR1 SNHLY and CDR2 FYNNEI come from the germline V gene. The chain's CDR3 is CASADRVYGYTF. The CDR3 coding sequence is TGTGCCAGCGCCGACAGAGTATATGGCTACACCTTC.

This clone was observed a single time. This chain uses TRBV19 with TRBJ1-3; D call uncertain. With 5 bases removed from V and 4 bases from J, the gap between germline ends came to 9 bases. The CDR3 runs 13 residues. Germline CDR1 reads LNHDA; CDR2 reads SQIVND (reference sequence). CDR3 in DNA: TGTGCCAGTAGTCGTCAACAGGGAAACACCATATATTTT. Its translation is CASSRQQGNTIYF.

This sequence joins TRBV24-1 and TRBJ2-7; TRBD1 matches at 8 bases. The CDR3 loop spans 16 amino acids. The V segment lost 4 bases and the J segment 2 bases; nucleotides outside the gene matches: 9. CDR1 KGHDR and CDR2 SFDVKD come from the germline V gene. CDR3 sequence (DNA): TGTGCCACCAGTGAATATCAGGGGGCACAAACCTACGAGCAGTACTTC. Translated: CATSEYQGAQTYEQYF.

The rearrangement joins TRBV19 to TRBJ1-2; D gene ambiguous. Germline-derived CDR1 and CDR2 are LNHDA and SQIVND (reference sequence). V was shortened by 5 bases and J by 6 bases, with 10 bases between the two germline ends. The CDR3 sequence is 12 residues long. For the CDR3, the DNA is TGTGCCAGTAGTCGCTTACGGGATGGCTACACCTTC. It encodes CASSRLRDGYTF.

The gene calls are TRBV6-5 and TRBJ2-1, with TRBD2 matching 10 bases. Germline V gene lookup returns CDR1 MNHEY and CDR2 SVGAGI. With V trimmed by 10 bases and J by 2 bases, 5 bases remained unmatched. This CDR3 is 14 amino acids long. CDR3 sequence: CATTGLAAYNEQFF. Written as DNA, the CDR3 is TGTGCCACAACCGGACTAGCGGCCTACAATGAGCAGTTCTTC.

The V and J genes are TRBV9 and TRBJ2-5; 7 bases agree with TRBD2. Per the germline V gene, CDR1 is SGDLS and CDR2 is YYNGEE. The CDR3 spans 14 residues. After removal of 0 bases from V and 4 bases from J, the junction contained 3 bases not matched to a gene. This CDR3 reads CASSVEPGGETQYF. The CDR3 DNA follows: TGTGCCAGCAGCGTAGAACCGGGGGGAGAGACCCAGTACTTC.

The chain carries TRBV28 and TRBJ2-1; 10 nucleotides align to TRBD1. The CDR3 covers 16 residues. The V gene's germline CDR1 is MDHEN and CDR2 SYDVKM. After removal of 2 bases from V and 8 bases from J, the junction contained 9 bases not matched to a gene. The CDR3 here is CASSLLRTGGPDEQFF. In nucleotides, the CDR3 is TGTGCCAGCAGTTTACTTAGGACAGGGGGTCCGGATGAGCAGTTCTTC.

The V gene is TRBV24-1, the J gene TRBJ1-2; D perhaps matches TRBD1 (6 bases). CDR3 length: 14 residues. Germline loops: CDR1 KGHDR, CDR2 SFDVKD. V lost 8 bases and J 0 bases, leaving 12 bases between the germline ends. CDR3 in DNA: TGTGCCACCACCACAGGGCTGGCTAACTATGGCTACACCTTC. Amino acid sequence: CATTTGLANYGYTF.

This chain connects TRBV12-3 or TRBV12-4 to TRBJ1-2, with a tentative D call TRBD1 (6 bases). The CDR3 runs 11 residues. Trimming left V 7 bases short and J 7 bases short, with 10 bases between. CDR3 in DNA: TGTGCCAGCACGGAAGGGGGTGGCTACACCTTC. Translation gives CASTEGGGYTF.

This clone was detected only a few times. The CDR3 here is CASSLVLGFGQPQHF. The CDR3 DNA reads TGTGCCAGCAGCTTAGTATTAGGGTTCGGTCAGCCCCAGCATTTT. This chain joins TRBV7-2 and TRBJ1-5; no firm D call. The length of the CDR3 is 15 residues. The V gene lost 1 base and the J gene lost 6 bases, with 13 bases spanning the gap. Looked up from germline, CDR1 is SGHTA and CDR2 is FQGNSA.

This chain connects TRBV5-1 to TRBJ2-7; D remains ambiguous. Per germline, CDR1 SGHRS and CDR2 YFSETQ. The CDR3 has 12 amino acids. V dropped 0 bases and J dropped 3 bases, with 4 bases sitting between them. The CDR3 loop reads CASSLDRYEQYF. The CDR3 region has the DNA TGCGCCAGCAGCTTGGACCGCTACGAGCAGTACTTC.